The present entry profiles one T cell receptor beta chain with its context. Germline loops: CDR1 MGHDK, CDR2 SYGVNS. V gave up 6 bases and J gave up 3 bases; unmatched junction bases: 4. The CDR3 runs to 14 residues. The entry originates in a study of blood T cell repertoires in COVID-19. Overall study context: Italy, Spain and the United States were the sources of the convalescent and acute COVID-19 samples.

Original data processing: Amplified reference gene primers provided the basis for estimating nucleated cell counts. Clones were read by immunoSEQ multiplex PCR, and TCRdb kept only the in-frame ones, dropping some. V and J calls and clone size are given by that table; D and trimming were obtained from the DNA. The repertoire holds about 150,000 clones, with 87% as singletons. This TCR was sampled from a woman in her 50s with acute or convalescent COVID-19. The rearrangement uses TRBV25-1 and TRBJ2-7; 11 bases match TRBD1. Sequenced input: peripheral blood. The CDR3 nucleotides read TGTGCCAGCAGGGGACAGGGGGAAAACTACGAGCAGTACTTC. Its translation: CASRGQGENYEQYF.